This T cell receptor (beta chain) was retrieved from a study of blood T cell repertoires in COVID-19. Looking at the study overall: In each case, the material was cDNA or gDNA derived from T cells, B-cell-depleted T cells, or PBMCs.

Generated by immunoSEQ multiplex PCR, the TCRdb table keeps only in-frame clones and is missing some. The sample records about 140,000 clones, 70% to 90% being singletons. J was trimmed by 2 bases and V by 4 bases; bases with no gene match: 6. Per germline, CDR1 MDHEN and CDR2 SYDVKM. This CDR3 region has 16 residues. This TCR was recovered from a human donor in a cohort sampled during active COVID-19. The V call is TRBV28, the J call TRBJ1-3, with 9 bases identical to TRBD1. Input material: peripheral blood. The CDR3 DNA sequence: TGTGCCAGCAGTTCCGGGACAGGGATGACTGGAAACACCATATATTTT. Its protein is CASSSGTGMTGNTIYF.